Sequencing of this T cell receptor beta chain was carried out in a study of blood T cell repertoires in COVID-19. This clone was counted a few times. Germline V gene sequence: CDR1 SNHLY, CDR2 FYNNEI. Trimming removed 8 bases from V and 8 bases from J; junction bases left unmatched: 11. This CDR3 spans 14 amino acids. The data were produced by immunoSEQ multiplex PCR, yet TCRdb's version contains in-frame clones alone and is incomplete. The profile shows approximately 100,000 clones, roughly four fifths of them singletons. The sequence derives from a man older than 75 with COVID-19, enrolled during active disease. Material for sequencing was peripheral blood. The chain employs TRBV2 and TRBJ1-5; 8 bases fit TRBD1. The CDR3 coding sequence is TGTGCCAGCTCGGACAGGGTCGGTATCAAGCCCCAGCATTTT. It translates to CASSDRVGIKPQHF.